One T cell receptor beta chain is described in this entry. Its target is unknown. Looked up from germline, CDR1 is LGHNA and CDR2 is YNFKEQ. The CDR3 is 15 residues long. V lost 0 bases, J lost 0 bases, and 8 bases lay in between. The data belong to a study of shared clonotypes between healthy human individuals. General study results and limits: The authors sampled blood alone, and tissue repertoires likely differ.

All donors were healthy HIV-negative adults lacking recent acute infections or vaccinations. Deep was the level used in running the assay. The protocol was immunoSEQ multiplex PCR, while the TCRdb copy is restricted to in-frame clones and leaves out a portion. The sample has hundreds of thousands of clones; around 79% are singletons. The source is a woman aged 40 to 50 in good health. Some clones in this sample may be carry-over from other donors' samples. Input material: PBMCs. V is TRBV4-2 and J is TRBJ1-2; D perhaps matches TRBD1 (6 bases). The CDR3 DNA is TGTGCCAGCAGCCAAGAAACAGGGCCTAACTATGGCTACACCTTC. Translation gives CASSQETGPNYGYTF.